This TCR beta chain was documented in a study of blood T cell repertoires in COVID-19. Study information: From T cells, B-cell-depleted T cells, or PBMCs came the material, which was cDNA or gDNA.

Profiled with immunoSEQ multiplex PCR; TCRdb holds only in-frame clones, not every one. The data contain 100,000 to 150,000 clones, about 86% of them singletons. CDR1 is MGHRA, CDR2 YSYEKL, per germline. The V end was cut by 3 bases, the J end by 1 base, with 12 bases between. This CDR3 has 15 residues. V usage is TRBV4-1 and J usage is TRBJ2-5; possible D gene TRBD1, 6 bases. Sequencing was carried out using PBMCs or T cells enriched from blood (not recorded which). The source is a man in his forties with acute COVID-19. CDR3 region: CASSQGATSQETQYF. In DNA form, the CDR3 reads TGCGCCAGCAGCCAGGGGGCCACCTCCCAAGAGACCCAGTACTTC.